This T cell receptor (beta chain) comes out of a study of human T cells and chemical hapten exposure (dated by TCRdb to the early 2020s). Context from the whole study: For sensitization, 2% DPC in acetone was applied to a 2 cm by 2 cm area of upper inner arm skin. Throughout the study period of roughly 24 weeks, patients also received therapeutic DPC doses to the scalp every week. Patch testing was done on the upper back using Finn chambers containing 0.01% DPC, and results were scored after 6 days according to International Contact Dermatitis Research Group standards. Alopecia areata with under or over 50% scalp involvement, alopecia totalis and alopecia universalis were represented in the patient cohort, which was mostly female. Libraries were pooled for sequencing, and per-sample TCR yields varied mainly because of small differences in library volumes within the pool. This study followed changes in the peripheral blood TCR repertoire in vivo during primary and secondary sensitization of alopecia patients to the hapten diphenylcyclopropenone (DPC). Blood samples were taken from patients before sensitization (week 0) and at 2, 6 and about 24 weeks after DPC sensitization. About 27 alopecia patients gave blood for TCR sequencing at one to four time points (pre-sensitization, 2, 6 and 24 weeks).

V is pared back by 7 bases and J by 6 bases, with 8 bases lying between the germline termini. The cysteine opens and the phenylalanine closes a CDR3 of 11 amino acids. Only the CDR3 region is kept as DNA, spanning 33 bases read in frame from base 1. According to the germline V gene, CDR1 reads SGDLS and CDR2 reads YYNGEE. Overall results and qualifications from the work: Because all patients had alopecia, a presumed autoimmune disease, the immune response of the patients might differ from that of healthy individuals. DPC sensitization did not change the number of TCRs with a frequency above 1 in 1000, and there was no evidence of changes in global repertoire structure. Repeated subsampling changed both the strength of the expansion versus patch-test correlation and the threshold at which that correlation became significant. Compared with pre-sensitization or healthy control sets, expanded TCRs formed significantly more large CDR3 similarity clusters, which is consistent with antigen-driven responses. The number of PT1 expanded TCRs positively correlated with patch test score, significant at thresholds 8, 16 and 32 but not 4.

The time point label, read with the paper, signifies: patch test 1, 2 weeks after DPC sensitization. This specimen's treatment or condition label, interpreted: therapeutic diphenylcyclopropenone sensitization with weekly scalp DPC. Blood at each patch-test visit was drawn before the patch test was applied. Eligible patients were aged 18 to 70, diagnosed with alopecia, deemed suitable for DPC therapy, and excluded if pregnant. Total RNA was extracted from unfractionated whole blood that had been collected in Tempus Blood RNA tubes. Libraries came from RACE. Sequencing was carried out with a NextSeq 500. During library preparation, unique molecular identifiers were attached to individual cDNA molecules so that TCRs could be counted in a quantitative, reproducible way. For every blood RNA sample, sequencing covered both the TCR alpha and TCR beta chains. The authors' pipeline ran thus. Samples had a median of approximately 96,000 TCRs, with a range from roughly 23,224 to 700,000. V, J and CDR3 annotation of the TCR reads was carried out using the Decombinator software suite. Every sample was subsampled to the same number of TCRs (28,000) for the PS versus PT1 abundance plots. TCRs were defined as expanded if absent before sensitization and observed at least eight times at the 2-week time point. TCRdb passed the public sequencing reads through fastp at Q25 and MiXCR, retaining productive beta sequences. Each entry is one CDR3 protein sequence, shown with its most common DNA and genes. In this record, the V and J calls reflect TCRdb's handling and not the investigators' own analysis. Recorded for this sample are about 15,000 distinct CDR3 sequences; about 17% of them occurred a single time. The ten top clones hold more than 5.5% of the sample.

This clonotype showed up just a few times. The antigen it binds to is not known. No per-base quality is available; no much larger clone lies one base away. The sequence was collected from a woman in her twenties or thirties with alopecia areata. Some clones in this sample may be carry-over from other donors' samples. In this chain, TRBV9 is recombined with TRBJ2-1; confidence is insufficient to name the D gene. The sequencing used whole blood, collected in connection with sensitization to the hapten diphenylcyclopropenone (DPC). The sequence in DNA is TGTGCCAGCGGGGTTCGCAATGAGCAGTTCTTC. Its protein product is CASGVRNEQFF.